This TCR beta chain was observed in a study of CD8+CD57+ T cells in acquired aplastic anemia. About the study: Roughly 3 ug was the average amount of DNA from sorted CD4+ and CD8+ cells. Study outcomes and limitations: For CD8+ Simpson's diversity, patients and controls showed no significant difference.

This CDR3 is 14 amino acids long. V lost 5 bases and J lost 5; bases outside the gene matches: 9. Germline CDR1 SGHAT, CDR2 FQNNGV. Turning to this clonotype: Its antigen is unidentified.

Before being chosen for sequencing, patients had shown CD8+CD57+ cell expansion by flow cytometry. Severe acquired aplastic anemia affected all patients. Patients were therapy-naive when their blood was sampled. Profiles of TCR beta VDJ and CDR3 were generated from a genomic DNA template. TCRdb re-called the reads through MiXCR, storing one row per CDR3 protein. The data contain a few hundred thousand distinct CDR3 sequences, around 32% of them singletons. The sample taken for sequencing was sorted CD4+, CD8+, or CD8+CD57+ T cells (not recorded which) from PBMCs. The origin of this receptor is a human donor with aplastic anemia. The rearrangement links TRBV11-2 to TRBJ2-7; 7 nucleotides line up with TRBD1. The CDR3 region has the DNA TGTGCCAGCAGCCAGGACAGGTTTGTCCACGAGCAGTACTTC. It yields the protein CASSQDRFVHEQYF. Together with reference TRBV11-2 and TRBJ2-7, the CDR3 gives the full variable domain: EAGVAQSPRYKIIEKRQSVAFWCNPISGHATLYWYQQILGQGPKLLIQFQNNGVVDDSQLPKDRFSAERLKGVDSTLKIQPAKLEDSAVYLCASSQDRFVHEQYFGPGTRLTVT.